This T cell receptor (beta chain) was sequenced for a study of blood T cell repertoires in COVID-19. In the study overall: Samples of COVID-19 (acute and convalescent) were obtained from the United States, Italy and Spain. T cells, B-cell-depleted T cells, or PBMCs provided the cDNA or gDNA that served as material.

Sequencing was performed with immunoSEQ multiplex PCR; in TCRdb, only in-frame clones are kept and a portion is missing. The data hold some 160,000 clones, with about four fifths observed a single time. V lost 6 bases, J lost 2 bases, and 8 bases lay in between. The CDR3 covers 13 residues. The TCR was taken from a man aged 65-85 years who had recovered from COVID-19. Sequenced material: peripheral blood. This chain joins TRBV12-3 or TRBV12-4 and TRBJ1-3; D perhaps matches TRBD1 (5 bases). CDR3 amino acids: CASRQGAGNTIYF. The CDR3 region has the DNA TGTGCCAGCAGGCAGGGCGCTGGAAACACCATATATTTT.